This TCR beta chain originates from a study of blood T cell repertoires in COVID-19. The CDR3 sequence is 13 residues long. CDR1 is SQVTM and CDR2 is ANQGSEA in the germline V gene. The V end was cut by 6 bases, the J end by 4 bases, with 15 bases between. Methods used by the authors: Reference gene primer amplification in the assay estimated nucleated cell counts. The protocol was immunoSEQ multiplex PCR, while the TCRdb copy is restricted to in-frame clones and leaves out a portion. V, J and clone size are those of that table, while D and trimming were read from the DNA. The table records about 280,000 clones, around 85% of them present only once. Everyone who took part was 18 to 89 years old, and they came from 24 US areas. Membership in each cohort depended on participant-reported clinical history.

The clonotype comes from a woman between 45 and 65 years old who had recovered from COVID-19. The specimen sequenced was PBMCs or T cells enriched from blood (not recorded which). The V call is TRBV29-1, the J call TRBJ1-1; D might be TRBD1 (5 bases). The CDR3 sequence is CSVARGGGTEAFF. CDR3 coding DNA: TGCAGCGTAGCACGCGGGGGTGGCACTGAAGCTTTCTTT.